A single sample gave rise to the 29 T cell receptor beta chains below, sequenced in a study of vaccination and CD4 T cells after COVID-19. The Oncomine TCR Beta short-read assay was applied to DNA of cultured CD4+ T cells. TCRdb re-called the PCR reads through MiXCR, storing one row per CDR3 protein. The table lists 15,000 or so distinct CDR3 sequences, approximately 50% of them singletons, with roughly 15% in the top ten. The antigens these receptors bind are not known. Time point in this sample: late sampling 161 to 241 days after vaccination in a few convalescent patients. Treatment of the sample: approximately 9-day PBMC culture with coronavirus spike peptide pools or control peptides (ViraFEST assay). The sequencing here drew on CD4+ T cells from blood, cultured in vitro, taken about 7 months after SARS-CoV-2 vaccination. The receptor source for this set is a human donor who had recovered from COVID-19.

V gene TRBV19 combines with J gene TRBJ2-7; 10 bases are shared with TRBD1. The CDR3 totals 13 residues. CDR1 is LNHDA, CDR2 SQIVND, per germline (reference sequence). V shed 10 bases and J 3 bases; nucleotides not matched to a gene: 6. CDR3 nucleotide sequence: TGTGCCACCAGACAGGGGGCACTCTACGAGCAGTACTTC. Amino acid sequence: CATRQGALYEQYF.

V gene TRBV12-3 or TRBV12-4 combines with J gene TRBJ2-5, with D possibly TRBD1 on 5 matching bases. The V end was cut by 6 bases, the J end by 8 bases, with 16 bases between. The CDR3 is made up of 13 amino acids. DNA for the CDR3: TGTGCCAGCAGCCCCAGTCCGCAGGGAACCCAGTACTTC. Its protein product is CASSPSPQGTQYF.

This clonotype was recorded a few times. V is TRBV7-9 and J is TRBJ1-2, with 7 nucleotides matching TRBD1. Germline V gene sequence: CDR1 SEHNR, CDR2 FQNEAQ (reference sequence). J gave up 4 bases and V 4 bases, and 0 bases lay outside the gene matches. The CDR3 spans 12 residues. The CDR3 DNA is TGTGCCAGCAGCTGGGACAGCTATGGCTACACCTTC. This encodes CASSWDSYGYTF.

This chain joins TRBV4-2 and TRBJ2-1, with 8 bases that match TRBD2. The V and J ends lost 5 bases and 4 bases, in that order; junction bases with no gene match: 7. Germline lookup yields CDR1 LGHNA and CDR2 YNFKEQ. The CDR3 is made up of 15 amino acids. The CDR3 here is CASSDMTSEYNEQFF. CDR3 coding DNA: TGTGCCAGCAGCGATATGACTAGCGAGTACAATGAGCAGTTCTTC.

The rearrangement joins TRBV28 to TRBJ1-5; D is ambiguous. CDR1 is MDHEN, CDR2 SYDVKM, per germline. V dropped 2 bases and J dropped 2 bases, with 10 bases sitting between them. The length of the CDR3 is 15 residues. Written as DNA, the CDR3 is TGTGCCAGCAGTTTAGACGGGTTCGGCAATCAGCCCCAGCATTTT. It translates to CASSLDGFGNQPQHF.

This chain joins TRBV7-6 and TRBJ2-3; perhaps D is TRBD1 or TRBD2 (5 bases each). Trimming left V 5 bases short and J 6 bases short, with 21 bases between. This CDR3 comprises 16 residues. Germline lookup yields CDR1 SGHVS and CDR2 FNYEAQ. CDR3 nucleotide sequence: TGTGCCAGCAGCGGACAAGAAAGCGGCCTCACGGATACGCAGTATTTT. This encodes CASSGQESGLTDTQYF.

The genes are TRBV4-2 and TRBJ2-1; 13 nucleotides align to TRBD2. Germline V lookup: CDR1 LGHNA, CDR2 YNFKEQ. Unmatched junction bases numbered 7, after V lost 4 bases and J lost 7 bases. The length of the CDR3 is 16 residues. The chain's CDR3 is CASSRTSGGAENEQFF. CDR3 in DNA: TGTGCCAGCAGCCGAACTAGCGGGGGGGCGGAAAATGAGCAGTTCTTC.

The chain recombines TRBV19 with TRBJ2-2, with TRBD1 matching over 8 bases. The V segment lost 8 bases and the J segment 6 bases; nucleotides outside the gene matches: 5. This CDR3 spans 13 amino acids. CDR1 and CDR2 (germline): LNHDA, SQIVND (reference sequence). CDR3 residues: CASHKDRAGELFF. In DNA form, the CDR3 reads TGTGCCAGTCATAAGGACAGGGCCGGGGAGCTGTTTTTT.

The chain couples TRBV19 to TRBJ1-5; TRBD1 is a possible D gene (5 bases). The ends were cut back, 6 bases at V and 2 bases at J, with 11 bases in the middle. CDR1 LNHDA and CDR2 SQIVND come from the germline V gene (reference sequence). The CDR3 loop spans 14 amino acids. The DNA of the CDR3 is TGTGCCAGTAGGCGGGACGCGGGCAATCAGCCCCAGCATTTT. Protein product: CASRRDAGNQPQHF.

The rearrangement joins TRBV7-2 to TRBJ2-3; D may be TRBD1 (7 bases). Germline V lookup: CDR1 SGHTA, CDR2 FQGNSA. The V end lost 5 bases, the J end lost 1 base, and 19 bases lay between the germline ends. The CDR3 length is 17 residues. CDR3 in amino acids: CASSLLGGGVRTDTQYF. CDR3 nucleotide sequence: TGTGCCAGCAGCCTCTTAGGGGGCGGGGTCCGCACAGATACGCAGTATTTT.

The chain carries TRBV6-5 and TRBJ2-1, with TRBD2 matching 8 bases. CDR1 MNHEY and CDR2 SVGAGI come from the germline V gene. V gave up 1 base and J gave up 9 bases; unmatched junction bases: 11. The length of the CDR3 is 16 residues. The CDR3 sequence is CASSYWSGLVDREQFF. In DNA form, the CDR3 reads TGTGCCAGCAGTTACTGGTCGGGACTAGTCGACCGTGAGCAGTTCTTC.

This sequence joins TRBV6-1 and TRBJ1-2, with D unclear. Germline CDR1 is MNHNS and CDR2 is SASEGT. The V and J ends lost 1 base and 8 bases respectively, with 8 bases between them. This CDR3 is 12 amino acids long. The CDR3 coding sequence is TGTGCCAGCAGTGAAGTTTGGGAAGGCTACACCTTC. Protein product: CASSEVWEGYTF.

The V gene is TRBV24-1, the J gene TRBJ1-2; perhaps TRBD1 as D (5 bases). CDR3 length: 15 amino acids. Germline CDR1 and CDR2: KGHDR and SFDVKD. Trimming removed 3 bases from V and 0 bases from J, with 10 bases in between. Here the CDR3 DNA reads TGTGCCACCAGTGATGCGACAGATCCTAACTATGGCTACACCTTC. Its protein product is CATSDATDPNYGYTF.

This clonotype was counted only a few times. The chain uses TRBV10-3 and TRBJ1-1, with a tentative D call TRBD1 (6 bases). V was shortened by 3 bases and J by 6 bases, with 14 bases between the two germline ends. Germline V gene sequence: CDR1 ENHRY, CDR2 SYGVKD. CDR3 length: 14 residues. CDR3 nucleotides: TGTGCCATCAGTGACTCCGGAGGGGGGGCTGAAGCTTTCTTT. It codes for CAISDSGGGAEAFF.

As to this clonotype: The missing conserved phenylalanine or tryptophan at the end of this CDR3 makes a read error likely. The rearrangement links TRBV7-8 to TRBJ2-5, with D perhaps TRBD2 (5 bases). Trimming cost V 2 bases and J 5 bases, with 15 bases left between them. Germline CDR1 SGHVS, CDR2 FQNEAQ. CDR3 length equals 15 residues. DNA of the CDR3: TGTGCCAGCAGCTTACGAGGGAGCTTGGGGGAGACCCAGTACTCC. Its protein is CASSLRGSLGETQYS.

This chain uses TRBV5-4 with TRBJ2-5, with TRBD2 matching 7 bases. CDR3 length: 14 amino acids. Germline V gene sequence: CDR1 SGHNT, CDR2 YYREEE (reference sequence). The trim removed 1 base at V and 5 bases at J, leaving 5 bases unmatched. Written as DNA, the CDR3 is TGTGCCAGCAGCTTGACGGGAGCGGGGGAGACCCAGTACTTC. This gives the protein CASSLTGAGETQYF.

This chain links TRBV6-5 with TRBJ2-7; a weak D match, TRBD1 (5 bases). The CDR3 covers 16 residues. Germline CDR1 MNHEY, CDR2 SVGAGI. Trimming removed 0 bases from V and 1 base from J, with 13 bases in between. CDR3 DNA sequence: TGTGCCAGCAGTTACTCCAAAAAGGGGTTATCCTACGAGCAGTACTTC. This encodes CASSYSKKGLSYEQYF.

The chain employs TRBV7-8 and TRBJ2-3; D not resolved. The CDR3 consists of 15 residues. The germline V gene has CDR1 SGHVS and CDR2 FQNEAQ. V shed 1 base and J shed 2 bases, with 10 bases lying between them. CDR3 nucleotide sequence: TGTGCCAGCAGCTTAGACGGCGGTGTCACAGATACGCAGTATTTT. This encodes CASSLDGGVTDTQYF.

This clonotype was recorded a few times. This rearrangement joins TRBV7-6 to TRBJ1-2, with D uncertain. Germline values: CDR1 SGHVS, CDR2 FNYEAQ. Deletions cut 1 base from V and 8 bases from J, with 20 bases between. CDR3 length: 16 residues. CDR3 bases: TGTGCCAGCAGCTTAGGGGTCGCGAGGGCCCGCGGGGGCTACACCTTC. It specifies CASSLGVARARGGYTF.

This clonotype was seen a few times. The chain uses TRBV12-3 or TRBV12-4 and TRBJ1-2; no reliable D call. CDR3 size: 13 residues. Trimming stripped 2 bases from V and 4 bases from J, with 8 bases between. The CDR3 sequence is CASSLREGYGYTF. Written as DNA, the CDR3 is TGTGCCAGCAGTTTACGGGAAGGCTATGGCTACACCTTC.

V gene TRBV4-1 combines with J gene TRBJ2-1; TRBD1 matches 8 bases. The CDR3 is made up of 16 amino acids. The germline CDR1 and CDR2 sequences are MGHRA and YSYEKL. V lost 4 bases, J lost 6 bases, and 11 bases stayed unmatched. The CDR3 DNA sequence: TGCGCCAGCAGCCGGCCGACAGGGGCCGGAGGCAATGAGCAGTTCTTC. It specifies CASSRPTGAGGNEQFF.

The V and J genes are TRBV6-1 and TRBJ2-5; 7 positions agree with TRBD1. This CDR3 comprises 14 residues. Germline V gene data show CDR1 as MNHNS and CDR2 as SASEGT. The junction had 3 bases not matched to a gene; V was cut back by 2 bases and J by 3 bases. The chain's CDR3 is CASSEFTGEETQYF. The DNA for the CDR3 is TGTGCCAGCAGTGAATTTACAGGGGAAGAGACCCAGTACTTC.

V and J are TRBV11-1 and TRBJ2-1; 8 bases match TRBD2. The CDR3 length is 15 residues. V lost 3 bases to trimming and J lost 2 bases; unmatched junction nucleotides: 3. Germline V gives CDR1 SGHAT, CDR2 FQDESV (reference sequence). This CDR3 reads CASSFSGAPYNEQFF. The CDR3 DNA follows: TGTGCCAGCAGCTTTAGCGGGGCCCCCTACAATGAGCAGTTCTTC.

The J gene is TRBJ2-7, the V gene TRBV20-1; 10 bases match TRBD2. CDR1 DFQATT and CDR2 SNEGSKA come from the germline V gene (reference sequence). The length of the CDR3 is 16 residues. After removal of 6 bases from V and 5 bases from J, the junction contained 16 bases not matched to a gene. In nucleotides, the CDR3 is TGCAGTGCCCCAAACAGTAGGGGACTAGCGCGCGACGAGCAGTACTTC. Its protein product is CSAPNSRGLARDEQYF.

CDR3 in DNA: TGCAGTGGACAGGCCAACTATGGCTACACCTTC. Encoded protein: CSGQANYGYTF. This chain links TRBV20-1 with TRBJ1-2; D perhaps matches TRBD1 (6 bases). The CDR3 has 11 amino acids. The germline V and J ends were trimmed by 7 bases and 2 bases, with 8 bases remaining between them. From germline, CDR1 is DFQATT and CDR2 SNEGSKA (reference sequence).

This chain joins TRBV7-3 and TRBJ2-3; 9 bases map to TRBD2. This CDR3 has 13 residues. Germline V gives CDR1 SGHTA, CDR2 FQGTGA. V shed 3 bases and J 5 bases; nucleotides not matched to a gene: 0. In nucleotides, the CDR3 is TGTGCCAGCAGCTTGCGGGAGGGAGATACGCAGTATTTT. The encoded protein is CASSLREGDTQYF. Together with reference TRBV7-3 and TRBJ2-3, the CDR3 gives the full variable domain: GAGVSQTPSNKVTEKGKYVELRCDPISGHTALYWYRQSLGQGPEFLIYFQGTGAADDSGLPNDRFFAVRPEGSVSTLKIQRTERGDSAVYLCASSLREGDTQYFGPGTRLTVL.

This clonotype was seen only a few times. This chain uses TRBV20-1 with TRBJ2-1; D remains ambiguous. V gave up 0 bases and J gave up 5 bases, with 5 bases separating them. Germline V gene sequence: CDR1 DFQATT, CDR2 SNEGSKA (reference sequence). There are 12 residues in the CDR3. The DNA of the CDR3 is TGCAGTGCTAGAGATTGGGACAATGAGCAGTTCTTC. Encoded protein: CSARDWDNEQFF.

The chain uses TRBV20-1 and TRBJ1-1, with unresolved D. CDR3 length: 14 residues. V was shortened by 0 bases and J by 2 bases, with 10 bases between the two germline ends. Germline V gene data show CDR1 as DFQATT and CDR2 as SNEGSKA (reference sequence). CDR3 nucleotides: TGCAGTGCTAGAGATCGGGTAGTTAACACTGAAGCTTTCTTT. It translates to CSARDRVVNTEAFF.

The chain is built from TRBV15 and TRBJ2-5; 11 positions agree with TRBD2. Unmatched junction bases numbered 16, after V lost 5 bases and J lost 5 bases. Germline CDR1 is LNHNV and CDR2 is YYDKDF (reference sequence). This CDR3 spans 18 amino acids. The CDR3 DNA follows: TGTGCCACCAGCCCTGAAGGGAACCCTAGCGGGGGGTTGGAGACCCAGTACTTC. It codes for CATSPEGNPSGGLETQYF.